These 9 T cell receptor beta chains were sequenced from one sample in a study of T cells in Graves' hyperthyroidism and ophthalmopathy. Amplified regions were TCR beta CDR3 sequences from RNA transcripts. The TCR CDR3 was amplified in a first-round RT-PCR using the HTBI primer set. TCRdb re-called the multiplex PCR reads with MiXCR, one entry per CDR3 protein. The sample lists about 600,000 distinct CDR3 sequences, more than 15% occurring once. The sample taken for sequencing was blood. All receptors derive from a woman in her thirties or forties with Graves' ophthalmopathy.

Concerning this clonotype: A much bigger clone sits one base away, suggesting this may be a read error. The chain joins TRBV3-1 to TRBJ2-3, with D uncertain. V was shortened by 6 bases and J by 4 bases, with 17 bases between the two germline ends. Germline assignment: CDR1 LGHDT and CDR2 YNNKEL (reference sequence). The CDR3 covers 15 residues. CDR3 protein: CASRPSFIRADTQYF. The DNA of the CDR3 is TGTGCCAGCAGACCCTCCTTCATTCGCGCAGATACGCAGTATTTT.

In nucleotides, the CDR3 is TGTGCCAGCAGCTTCGATCGGGGAGCCAAAAACATTCAGTACTTC. Amino acids: CASSFDRGAKNIQYF. This rearrangement joins TRBV7-9 to TRBJ2-4; perhaps TRBD2 as D (5 bases). The V end was cut by 3 bases, the J end by 0 bases, with 9 bases between. The CDR3 extends over 15 amino acids. The germline CDR1 and CDR2 sequences are SEHNR and FQNEAQ (reference sequence).

A note on this clonotype: This clone may be a read error of a much larger clone one base away. The V and J genes are TRBV30 and TRBJ1-1; a possible D gene is TRBD1 (6 bases). The CDR3 sequence is 13 residues long. The germline CDR1 and CDR2 sequences are GTSNPN and SVGIG (reference sequence). V shed 8 bases and J shed 1 base, with 14 bases lying between them. The CDR3 is CAPSTGPNTEAFF. CDR3 coding DNA: TGTGCCCCGTCGACAGGCCCGAACACTGAAGCTTTCTTT.

This clonotype was counted many times. The J gene is TRBJ1-2, the V gene TRBV6-1; 7 nucleotides agree with TRBD1. The CDR3 consists of 15 residues. Germline loops: CDR1 MNHNS, CDR2 SASEGT. Unmatched junction bases numbered 11, after V lost 6 bases and J lost 4 bases. In nucleotides, the CDR3 is TGTGCCAGCAGAAAAACAGGGGATGGAAGCTATGGCTACACCTTC. It codes for CASRKTGDGSYGYTF.

Many counts were recorded for this clonotype. This chain connects TRBV20-1 to TRBJ2-7; TRBD2 aligns across 10 bases. V trimming: 6 bases; J trimming: 2 bases; junction bases outside the gene matches: 7. CDR3 size: 14 residues. The germline gives CDR1 DFQATT, CDR2 SNEGSKA (reference sequence). CDR3 sequence reads: CSAPLAGETYEQYF. The CDR3 nucleotides are TGCAGTGCCCCCCTAGCGGGAGAGACCTACGAGCAGTACTTC.

In this sample, this clonotype turned up many times. V and J are TRBV29-1 and TRBJ2-3; 12 nucleotides align to TRBD1. V gave up 5 bases and J gave up 1 base; unmatched junction bases: 4. CDR3 size: 15 residues. Germline CDR1 is SQVTM and CDR2 is ANQGSEA. The CDR3 is CSVTGQGAGTDTQYF. In DNA form, the CDR3 reads TGCAGCGTTACGGGACAGGGGGCTGGCACAGATACGCAGTATTTT.

This clonotype was picked up many times. The chain is built from TRBV6-1 and TRBJ2-2, with a tentative D call TRBD1 (5 bases). Trimming removed 6 bases from V and 7 bases from J, with 15 bases in between. The germline gives CDR1 MNHNS, CDR2 SASEGT. The CDR3 runs 14 residues. CDR3 protein: CASRPGLQNGELFF. The DNA of the CDR3 is TGTGCCAGCAGACCAGGGTTGCAGAACGGGGAGCTGTTTTTT.

This clonotype was recorded at least ten times. This chain links TRBV12-5 with TRBJ2-1; 8 nucleotides agree with TRBD2. The germline CDR1 and CDR2 sequences are LGHNT and FRNRAP. With 1 base clipped from V and 0 bases from J, the junction kept 2 bases outside the gene matches. CDR3 size: 16 residues. The CDR3 nucleotides are TGTGCTAGTGGTTTGGGCGGGGGGAGCTCCTACAATGAGCAGTTCTTC. Amino acid sequence: CASGLGGGSSYNEQFF.

The rearrangement uses TRBV12-3 or TRBV12-4 and TRBJ2-2; 7 bases match TRBD2. CDR3 size: 14 residues. V lost 8 bases, J lost 3 bases, and 6 bases stayed unmatched. The CDR3 sequence is CASGGRVYTGELFF. CDR3 in DNA: TGTGCCAGCGGAGGGAGGGTTTACACCGGGGAGCTGTTTTTT.